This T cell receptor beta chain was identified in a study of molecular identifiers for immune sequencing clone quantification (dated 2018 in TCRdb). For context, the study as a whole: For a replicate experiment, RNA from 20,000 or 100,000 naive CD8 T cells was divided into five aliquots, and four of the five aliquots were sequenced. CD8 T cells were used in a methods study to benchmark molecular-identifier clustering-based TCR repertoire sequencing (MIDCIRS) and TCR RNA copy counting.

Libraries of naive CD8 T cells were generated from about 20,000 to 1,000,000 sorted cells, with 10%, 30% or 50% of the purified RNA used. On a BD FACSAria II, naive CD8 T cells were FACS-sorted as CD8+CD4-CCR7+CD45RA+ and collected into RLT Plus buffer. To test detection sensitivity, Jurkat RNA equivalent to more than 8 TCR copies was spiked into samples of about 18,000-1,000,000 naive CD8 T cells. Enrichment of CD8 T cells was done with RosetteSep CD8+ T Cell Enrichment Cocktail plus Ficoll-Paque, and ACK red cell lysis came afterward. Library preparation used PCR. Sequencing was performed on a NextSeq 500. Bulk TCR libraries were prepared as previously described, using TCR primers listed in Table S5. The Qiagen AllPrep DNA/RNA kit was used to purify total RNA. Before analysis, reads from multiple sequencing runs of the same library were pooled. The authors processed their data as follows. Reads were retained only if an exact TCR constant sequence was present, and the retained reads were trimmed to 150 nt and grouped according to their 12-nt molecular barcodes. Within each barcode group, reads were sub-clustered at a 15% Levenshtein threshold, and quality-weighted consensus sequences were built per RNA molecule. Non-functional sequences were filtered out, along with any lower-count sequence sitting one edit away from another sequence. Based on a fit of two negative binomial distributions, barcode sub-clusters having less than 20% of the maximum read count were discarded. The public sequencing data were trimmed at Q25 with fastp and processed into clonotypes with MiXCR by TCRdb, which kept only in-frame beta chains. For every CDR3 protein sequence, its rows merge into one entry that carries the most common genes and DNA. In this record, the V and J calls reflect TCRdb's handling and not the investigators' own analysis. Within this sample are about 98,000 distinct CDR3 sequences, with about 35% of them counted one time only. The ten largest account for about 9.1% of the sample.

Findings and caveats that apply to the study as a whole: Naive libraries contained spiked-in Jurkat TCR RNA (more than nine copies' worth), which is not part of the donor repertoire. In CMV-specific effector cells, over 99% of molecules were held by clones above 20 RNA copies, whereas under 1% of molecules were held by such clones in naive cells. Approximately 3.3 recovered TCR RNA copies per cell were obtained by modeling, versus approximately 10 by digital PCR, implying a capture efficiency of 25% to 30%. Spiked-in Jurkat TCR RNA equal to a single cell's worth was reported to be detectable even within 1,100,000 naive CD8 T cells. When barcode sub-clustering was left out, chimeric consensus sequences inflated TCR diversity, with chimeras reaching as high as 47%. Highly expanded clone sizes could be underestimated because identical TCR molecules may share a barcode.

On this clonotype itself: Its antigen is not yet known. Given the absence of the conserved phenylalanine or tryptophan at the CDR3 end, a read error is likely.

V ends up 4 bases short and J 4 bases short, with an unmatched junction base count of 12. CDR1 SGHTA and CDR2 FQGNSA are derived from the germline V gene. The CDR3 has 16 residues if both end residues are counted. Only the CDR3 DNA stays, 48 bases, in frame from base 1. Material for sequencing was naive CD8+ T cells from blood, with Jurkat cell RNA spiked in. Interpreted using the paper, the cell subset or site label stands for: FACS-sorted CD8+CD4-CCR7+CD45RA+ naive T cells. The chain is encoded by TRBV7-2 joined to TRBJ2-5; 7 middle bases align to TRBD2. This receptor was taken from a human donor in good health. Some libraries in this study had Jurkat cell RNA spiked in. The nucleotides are TGTGCCAGCAGCTCCCCGGGACTACCCGGGGGAGAGACCCAGTACTAC. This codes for CASSSPGLPGGETQYY.